This TCR beta chain appears in the sequencing data of a study of blood T cells in healthy people across ages. Together with a sample-barcoded 5' primer, a J-beta primer mix was included in a second PCR lasting 7 to 11 cycles. TCRdb used MiXCR to reprocess the 5' RACE reads, holding one entry per CDR3 protein. The sample holds around 500,000 distinct CDR3 sequences, about 25% seen once. There are a few counts of this clonotype. Germline V CDR1 and CDR2: SGDLS, YYNGEE. The CDR3 extends over 16 amino acids. These same data were also listed under a study on T cells of mothers and their children.

V gene TRBV9 combines with J gene TRBJ2-5; 10 bases are a match to TRBD2. The end of the DNA is better explained by TRBJ2-7, so the J call may be wrong. Sequenced sample: blood. The source is a boy younger than 10 in good health. In nucleotides, the CDR3 is TGTGCCAGCAGCGTCGGAGGGCCAGCGGGAGGGTACGAGCAGTACTTC. Translation gives CASSVGGPAGGYEQYF.